This TCR beta chain was profiled in a study of blood T cell repertoires in COVID-19. Overall study: The United States, Italy and Spain were the sources of the acute and convalescent COVID-19 samples.

CDR1 SGHRS and CDR2 YFSETQ come from the germline V gene. The CDR3 contains 15 residues. With V trimmed by 0 bases and J by 7 bases, 5 bases remained unmatched. Under the authors' procedure: Researchers report that nucleated cell counts were estimated from reference gene primer amplification. Profiled with immunoSEQ multiplex PCR; TCRdb holds only in-frame clones, not every one. The V and J calls and clone size come from that table; D and trimming were worked out from the DNA. The table lists tens of thousands of clones, 80% to 90% of them singletons. This sequence originates from a woman of 80 years or more with active or convalescent COVID-19. Sequenced material: peripheral blood. The rearrangement links TRBV5-1 to TRBJ1-5; 9 nucleotides match TRBD1. CDR3 sequence: CASSLGQGVGQPQHF. As DNA, the CDR3 is TGCGCCAGCAGCTTGGGACAGGGGGTCGGGCAGCCCCAGCATTTT.